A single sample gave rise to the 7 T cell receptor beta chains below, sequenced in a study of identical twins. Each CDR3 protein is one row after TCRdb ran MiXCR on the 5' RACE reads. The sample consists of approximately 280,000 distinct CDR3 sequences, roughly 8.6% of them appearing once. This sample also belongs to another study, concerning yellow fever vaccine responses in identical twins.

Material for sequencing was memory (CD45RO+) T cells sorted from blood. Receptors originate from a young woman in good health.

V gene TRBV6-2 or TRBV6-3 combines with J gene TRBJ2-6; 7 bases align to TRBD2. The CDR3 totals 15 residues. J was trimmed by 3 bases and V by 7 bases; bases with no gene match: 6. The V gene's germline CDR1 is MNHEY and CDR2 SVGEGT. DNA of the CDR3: TGTGCCAGCACTGGGAGGGTGGATGGGGCCAACGTCCTGACTTTC. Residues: CASTGRVDGANVLTF.

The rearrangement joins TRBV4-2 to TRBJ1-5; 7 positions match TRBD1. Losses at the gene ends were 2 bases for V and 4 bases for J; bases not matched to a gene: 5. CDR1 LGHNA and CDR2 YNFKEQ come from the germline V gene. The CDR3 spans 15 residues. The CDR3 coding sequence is TGTGCCAGCAGCCAACCTGACAGGGAGAATCAGCCCCAGCATTTT. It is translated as CASSQPDRENQPQHF.

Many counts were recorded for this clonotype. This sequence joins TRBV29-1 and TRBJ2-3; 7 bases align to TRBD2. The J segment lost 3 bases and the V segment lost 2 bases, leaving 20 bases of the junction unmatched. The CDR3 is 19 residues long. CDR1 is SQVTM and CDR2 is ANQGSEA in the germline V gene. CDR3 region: CSVEFLLGFGGSWTDTQYF. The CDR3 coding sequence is TGCAGCGTTGAATTTTTGTTAGGTTTCGGCGGGAGTTGGACAGATACGCAGTATTTT.

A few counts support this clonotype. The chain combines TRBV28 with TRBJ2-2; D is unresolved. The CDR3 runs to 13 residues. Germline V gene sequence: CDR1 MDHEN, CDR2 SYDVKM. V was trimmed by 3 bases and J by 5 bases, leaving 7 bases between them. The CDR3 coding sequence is TGTGCCAGCAGTTTTAAGGGAACCGGGGAGCTGTTTTTT. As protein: CASSFKGTGELFF. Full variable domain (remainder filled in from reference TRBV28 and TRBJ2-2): DVKVTQSSRYLVKRTGEKVFLECVQDMDHENMFWYRQDPGLGLRLIYFSYDVKMKEKGDIPEGYSVSREKKERFSLILESASTNQTSMYLCASSFKGTGELFFGEGSRLTVL.

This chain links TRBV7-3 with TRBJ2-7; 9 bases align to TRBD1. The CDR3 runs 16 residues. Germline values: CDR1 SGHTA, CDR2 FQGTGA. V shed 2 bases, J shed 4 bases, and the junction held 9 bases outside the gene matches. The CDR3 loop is CASSLSGQGSRYEQYF. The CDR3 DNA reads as TGTGCCAGCAGCTTATCTGGACAGGGGTCTCGATACGAGCAGTACTTC.

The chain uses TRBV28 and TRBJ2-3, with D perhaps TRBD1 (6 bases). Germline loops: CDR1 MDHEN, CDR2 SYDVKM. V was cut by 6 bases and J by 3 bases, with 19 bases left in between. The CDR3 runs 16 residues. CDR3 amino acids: CASSPAQGRGTDTQYF. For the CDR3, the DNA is TGTGCCAGCAGCCCGGCTCAGGGGCGCGGAACAGATACGCAGTATTTT.

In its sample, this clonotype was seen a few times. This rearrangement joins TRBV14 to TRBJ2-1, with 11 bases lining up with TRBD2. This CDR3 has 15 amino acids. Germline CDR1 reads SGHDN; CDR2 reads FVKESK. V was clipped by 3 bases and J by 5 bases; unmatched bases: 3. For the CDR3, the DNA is TGTGCCAGCAGCCAGGGACTAGCGGTAAACAATGAGCAGTTCTTC. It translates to CASSQGLAVNNEQFF.